This T cell receptor beta chain derives from a study of preoperative IRX-2 immunotherapy in early breast cancer. Germline V gene data show CDR1 as SGHNT and CDR2 as YENEEA. There are 15 residues in the CDR3. V lost 2 bases, J lost 7 bases, and 3 bases stayed unmatched. Noted treatment: preoperative locoregional IRX-2 cytokine immunotherapy. This phase Ib study tested locoregional IRX-2 cytokine immunotherapy given before surgery. Assay used: immunoSEQ multiplex PCR; TCRdb lists only in-frame clones, some missing. Among about 43,000 clones listed, roughly 94% were seen once. The source of this sequence is a human donor with breast cancer. The sequencing used tumor tissue, collected after IRX-2 immunotherapy. The V and J genes are TRBV11-3 and TRBJ2-1; 12 nucleotides match TRBD2. The CDR3 sequence: CASSLRLAGVNEQFF. The DNA of the CDR3 is TGTGCCAGCAGCTTACGACTAGCGGGAGTAAATGAGCAGTTCTTC.